The T cell receptor (beta chain) described here comes from a study of T cell responses to AZD1222 COVID-19 vaccine. Assay used: immunoSEQ multiplex PCR; TCRdb lists only in-frame clones, some missing. The sample has approximately 170,000 clones; 88% are singletons. J was trimmed by 11 bases and V by 3 bases; bases with no gene match: 9. CDR3 length: 13 amino acids. Per the germline V gene, CDR1 is SGHDN and CDR2 is FVKESK. The V call is TRBV14, the J call TRBJ1-1, with TRBD1 matching over 7 bases. The specimen was peripheral blood, collected 28 days after the second AZD1222 dose. The TCR originated in an adult who received the AZD1222 COVID-19 vaccine. This chain's CDR3 is CASSQLDREDAFF. The DNA of the CDR3 is TGTGCCAGCAGCCAGCTTGACAGGGAGGATGCTTTCTTT.